This T cell receptor (beta chain) was sequenced in a study of identifying expanded T cells in peripheral blood. Study-wide results and caveats: Technical replicates showed around 1.2 changed clones; approximately 2 weeks about 16; four weeks 19. Clone count variance between two-week samples rose with total template count.

Collection occurred without any documented infections or immune events in donors. Of note for this clone: Its antigen is still unknown.

Clones were read by immunoSEQ multiplex PCR, and TCRdb kept only the in-frame ones, dropping some. The sample includes 70,000 to 100,000 clones, approximately 90% seen only once; the top ten take about 20%. V lost 3 bases, J lost 0 bases, and 8 bases lay in between. The CDR3 loop spans 14 amino acids. Germline-derived CDR1 and CDR2 are SGHVS and FNYEAQ. The V gene is TRBV7-6, the J gene TRBJ1-1; TRBD1 might be the D (5 bases). Material for sequencing was blood. The origin of this receptor is a person aged 18-70 years in good health. CDR3 residues: CASSLGGMNTEAFF. The DNA of the CDR3 is TGTGCCAGCAGCTTGGGGGGAATGAACACTGAAGCTTTCTTT.